The 25 T cell receptor beta chains reported below all come from one sample, sequenced in a study of CD8 T cells in ankylosing spondylitis. TCRdb recomputed calls from the 5' RACE reads with MiXCR, one row per CDR3 protein. The sample includes 200,000 to 250,000 distinct CDR3 sequences, approximately 10% of them seen just once. Sequenced input: blood, either unsorted or a sorted T cell fraction (not recorded which). Source of these receptors: a male donor with ankylosing spondylitis or in good health (not recorded which).

This clonotype occurred many times. This chain connects TRBV27 to TRBJ2-1; no clear D. Per the germline V gene, CDR1 is MNHEY and CDR2 is SMNVEV (reference sequence). V was shortened by 6 bases and J by 6 bases, with 6 bases between the two germline ends. The CDR3 is 11 amino acids. The CDR3 loop reads CASRSLNEQFF. The CDR3 DNA reads as TGTGCCAGCAGGAGTCTCAATGAGCAGTTCTTC.

This clonotype has more than one count but fewer than ten. The chain links TRBV3-1 to TRBJ2-7, with 8 bases that match TRBD1. Per the germline V gene, CDR1 is LGHDT and CDR2 is YNNKEL (reference sequence). The CDR3 totals 16 residues. V lost 4 bases, J lost 2 bases, and 10 bases stayed unmatched. CDR3 region: CASSLIPRTGTYEQYF. The DNA for the CDR3 is TGTGCCAGCAGCCTAATCCCGAGGACAGGGACCTACGAGCAGTACTTC.

This clonotype has only a few counts. The V call is TRBV10-2, the J call TRBJ2-7; no reliable D call. The ends were cut back, 3 bases at V and 3 bases at J, with 9 bases in the middle. Germline assignment: CDR1 WSHSY and CDR2 SAAADI. The CDR3 has 13 amino acids. The CDR3, as DNA: TGCGCCAGCAGTGATGGAAATTACTACGAGCAGTACTTC. It yields the protein CASSDGNYYEQYF.

This clonotype was detected ten times or more. V gene TRBV7-9 combines with J gene TRBJ1-4, with D perhaps TRBD1 (5 bases). The V and J ends lost 5 bases and 3 bases respectively, with 16 bases between them. Germline CDR1 SEHNR, CDR2 FQNEAQ (reference sequence). The CDR3 is made up of 16 amino acids. CDR3 amino acids: CASSPSPGRANEKLFF. CDR3 bases: TGTGCCAGCAGCCCCAGCCCAGGGCGGGCTAATGAAAAACTGTTTTTT.

This clonotype has just a few counts. This sequence joins TRBV7-2 and TRBJ2-5; 14 nucleotides agree with TRBD2. This CDR3 is built from 16 residues. Losses at the gene ends were 4 bases for V and 5 bases for J; bases not matched to a gene: 6. Germline assignment: CDR1 SGHTA and CDR2 FQGNSA. DNA for the CDR3: TGTGCCAGCAGCTCGGGACTAGCGGGAGTGAAGGAGACCCAGTACTTC. Translation gives CASSSGLAGVKETQYF.

In its sample, this clonotype was seen many times. The rearrangement uses TRBV20-1 and TRBJ1-2; D is uncertain. Germline V gene sequence: CDR1 DFQATT, CDR2 SNEGSKA (reference sequence). The V end was cut by 1 base, the J end by 1 base, with 4 bases between. There are 12 residues in the CDR3. In nucleotides, the CDR3 is TGCAGTGCTAGAGGGCGTAACTATGGCTACACCTTC. Its protein product is CSARGRNYGYTF.

This clonotype was found many times. V usage is TRBV7-9 and J usage is TRBJ2-2; D ambiguous. Trimming left V 3 bases short and J 1 base short, with 9 bases between. The length of the CDR3 is 15 residues. Germline CDR1 and CDR2: SEHNR and FQNEAQ (reference sequence). CDR3 DNA: TGTGCCAGCAGCTTCCCTGGCCTGAACACCGGGGAGCTGTTTTTT. It codes for CASSFPGLNTGELFF.

The sample holds many counts of this clonotype. The genes are TRBV20-1 and TRBJ1-1; weak D call: TRBD1 (5 bases). This CDR3 is 15 amino acids long. Trimming stripped 0 bases from V and 1 base from J, with 12 bases between. Looked up from germline, CDR1 is DFQATT and CDR2 is SNEGSKA (reference sequence). The CDR3 DNA reads TGCAGTGCTAGAGACCCGGGAGGGGAGAACACTGAAGCTTTCTTT. This sequence encodes CSARDPGGENTEAFF.

This clonotype was picked up a small number of times. This chain connects TRBV7-9 to TRBJ2-7; the match to TRBD2 covers 8 bases. J gave up 3 bases and V 7 bases, and 14 bases lay outside the gene matches. The CDR3 has 16 residues. The germline V gene has CDR1 SEHNR and CDR2 FQNEAQ (reference sequence). CDR3 loop: CASTTTGGGLNYEQYF. The DNA of the CDR3 is TGTGCCAGCACGACAACCGGGGGGGGGTTGAACTACGAGCAGTACTTC.

This clonotype was counted ten times or more. The gene calls are TRBV12-3 or TRBV12-4 and TRBJ1-5; the D is unclear. This CDR3 comprises 12 residues. The V and J ends lost 4 bases and 7 bases respectively, with 8 bases between them. CDR3 DNA sequence: TGTGCCAGCAGTTGGGCGAGGCAGCCCCAGCATTTT. It translates to CASSWARQPQHF.

In this sample, this clonotype turned up many times. The chain joins TRBV29-1 to TRBJ2-7, with D possibly being TRBD1 (6 bases). The CDR3 runs 14 residues. The germline V gene encodes CDR1 SQVTM and CDR2 ANQGSEA. Trimming removed 1 base from V and 1 base from J, with 11 bases in between. CDR3 sequence (DNA): TGCAGCGTTGAAGTGGGCAGGGGATCCTACGAGCAGTACTTC. Residues: CSVEVGRGSYEQYF.

In this sample, this clonotype turned up many times. The chain couples TRBV10-3 to TRBJ2-5, with 7 positions matching TRBD2. The trim removed 8 bases at V and 2 bases at J, leaving 8 bases unmatched. Germline CDR1 and CDR2: ENHRY and SYGVKD. This CDR3 contains 14 residues. The CDR3 is CAIGAGVGQETQYF. In DNA form, the CDR3 reads TGTGCCATCGGGGCGGGAGTAGGACAAGAGACCCAGTACTTC.

For this clonotype: A junction end diverges from the germline sequence, so it may reflect a read error. V gene TRBV6-1 combines with J gene TRBJ1-4; the D is unclear. CDR3 length equals 15 residues. Germline lookup yields CDR1 MNHNS and CDR2 SASEGT. The CDR3 spells CASRRSSTDNGKLFF. CDR3 coding DNA: TGTGCCAGCAGACGGTCGAGTACAGATAATGGAAAACTGTTTTTT.

Of note for this clonotype: A much larger clone lies one base from this, so it may be a read error. The chain links TRBV7-8 to TRBJ2-2; perhaps TRBD2 as D (5 bases). V lost 2 bases and J lost 9, with 19 bases in between. This CDR3 is 16 amino acids long. Germline assignment: CDR1 SGHVS and CDR2 FQNEAQ. The CDR3 protein is CASSLQLVLAPRELFF. CDR3 nucleotides: TGTGCCAGCAGCTTACAACTAGTTTTGGCGCCCAGGGAGCTGTTTTTT. The variable domain in full, with the rest retrieved from reference TRBV7-8 and TRBJ2-2, is GAGVSQSPRYKVAKRGQDVALRCDPISGHVSLFWYQQALGQGPEFLTYFQNEAQLDKSGLPSDRFFAERPEGSVSTLKIQRTQQEDSAVYLCASSLQLVLAPRELFFGEGSRLTVL.

The chain recombines TRBV27 with TRBJ1-6; TRBD1 aligns across 7 bases. This CDR3 comprises 17 residues. Germline trimming cut 6 bases from V and 9 bases from J; bases unmatched to any gene: 17. Germline lookup yields CDR1 MNHEY and CDR2 SMNVEV (reference sequence). The CDR3 sequence: CASSPTGRGYFGSPLHF. For the CDR3, the DNA is TGTGCCAGCAGCCCCACAGGCAGGGGGTATTTTGGTTCACCCCTCCACTTT.

This clonotype was counted only a few times. The V call is TRBV6-1, the J call TRBJ1-4; no clear D gene. Deletions cut 10 bases from V and 0 bases from J, with 12 bases between. This CDR3 spans 14 amino acids. Germline CDR1 MNHNS, CDR2 SASEGT. The CDR3 spells CAISDLATNEKLFF. The CDR3 DNA sequence: TGTGCCATCAGCGACTTGGCAACTAATGAAAAACTGTTTTTT.

This sequence joins TRBV3-1 and TRBJ2-2; D is unresolved. CDR1 is LGHDT and CDR2 is YNNKEL in the germline V gene (reference sequence). The CDR3 is 15 residues long. Trimming removed 0 bases at V and 2 bases at J, with 7 bases between. The CDR3 DNA sequence: TGTGCCAGCAGCCAAGATGGAGTAAACACCGGGGAGCTGTTTTTT. As protein: CASSQDGVNTGELFF.

This clonotype was observed once. The chain uses TRBV20-1 and TRBJ1-3; D is unclear. The germline V gene has CDR1 DFQATT and CDR2 SNEGSKA (reference sequence). This CDR3 spans 12 amino acids. With 1 base removed from V and 7 bases from J, the gap between germline ends came to 8 bases. Written as DNA, the CDR3 is TGCAGTGCTAGAGCCGGGCCGAACACCATATATTTT. This gives the protein CSARAGPNTIYF.

This clonotype has at least ten counts. The chain joins TRBV29-1 to TRBJ2-1, with D possibly being TRBD1 or TRBD2 (7 bases each). The V gene's germline CDR1 is SQVTM and CDR2 ANQGSEA. This CDR3 has 14 amino acids. Trimming removed 4 bases from V and 6 bases from J, with 16 bases in between. The CDR3 bases are TGCAGCGTTGGGGCCCCAGGGGGGGTCAATGAGCAGTTCTTC. Translation: CSVGAPGGVNEQFF.

This clonotype was recorded many times. V gene TRBV7-9 combines with J gene TRBJ2-5; 9 bases fit TRBD1. This CDR3 region has 16 residues. V dropped 7 bases and J dropped 7; count of bases not matched to a gene: 16. CDR1 and CDR2 (germline): SEHNR, FQNEAQ (reference sequence). The CDR3 region is CASTNVGQGFSWTQYF. CDR3 nucleotide sequence: TGTGCCAGCACCAACGTGGGACAGGGATTCAGTTGGACCCAGTACTTC.

This clonotype has ten or more counts. This chain links TRBV25-1 with TRBJ2-7; D is possibly TRBD1 or TRBD2 (5 bases each). Trimming left V 1 base short and J 5 bases short, with 9 bases between. Germline CDR1 MGHDK, CDR2 SYGVNS. The CDR3 is 13 amino acids. The chain's CDR3 is CASSEFGGNEQYF. CDR3 nucleotide sequence: TGTGCCAGCAGTGAATTTGGGGGTAACGAGCAGTACTTC.

In this sample, this clonotype turned up many times. This chain links TRBV2 with TRBJ1-1; D is possibly TRBD1 (5 bases). Germline CDR1 reads SNHLY; CDR2 reads FYNNEI. Between the trimmed V and J ends, which lost 2 bases and 4 bases, there was a span of 14 bases. This CDR3 is built from 15 residues. CDR3 loop: CASSERGGRATEAFF. The CDR3 region has the DNA TGTGCCAGCAGTGAAAGGGGAGGAAGGGCCACTGAAGCTTTCTTT.

Regarding this clonotype: This may be a read error, as it is one base from a much larger clone. The chain joins TRBV12-3 or TRBV12-4 to TRBJ2-7, with 10 positions matching TRBD1. There are 15 residues in the CDR3. CDR3 sequence reads: CASSLGQGARSEQCF. The DNA for the CDR3 is TGTGCCAGCAGTTTAGGACAGGGGGCGCGATCGGAGCAGTGCTTC.

This clonotype was seen many times. This chain links TRBV29-1 with TRBJ2-1, with 13 bases matching TRBD2. With 6 bases clipped from V and 0 bases from J, the junction kept 5 bases outside the gene matches. CDR3 length: 16 residues. Germline V gene sequence: CDR1 SQVTM, CDR2 ANQGSEA. The CDR3 reads CSVLGLAGNSYNEQFF. DNA for the CDR3: TGCAGCGTCCTGGGACTAGCGGGGAACTCCTACAATGAGCAGTTCTTC.

This clonotype occurred many times. The chain links TRBV7-2 to TRBJ2-2; D may be TRBD1 (6 bases). The ends were cut back, 5 bases at V and 5 bases at J, with 15 bases in the middle. The CDR3 has 15 amino acids. Germline V gene sequence: CDR1 SGHTA, CDR2 FQGNSA. The CDR3 here is CASSTARTATGELFF. CDR3 DNA: TGTGCCAGCAGCACCGCCAGGACAGCTACCGGGGAGCTGTTTTTT.